Following are 32 T cell receptor beta chains from one sample sequenced in a study of T cell repertoires in cytomegalovirus infection. TCRdb recomputed calls from the reads with MiXCR, one row per CDR3 protein. The sample yields more than 150,000 distinct CDR3 sequences, 15% to 20% seen once. Sequenced sample: PBMCs. The receptors come from a human donor in good health (CMV status not recorded). Some clones in this sample may be carry-over from other donors' samples.

This chain uses TRBV5-1 with TRBJ2-3, with unresolved D. This CDR3 spans 16 amino acids. The V and J ends lost 0 bases and 0 bases respectively, with 11 bases between them. Per germline, CDR1 SGHRS and CDR2 YFSETQ. The CDR3 nucleotides read TGCGCCAGCAGCTTGGACCCGGGCAGCAGCACAGATACGCAGTATTTT. Amino acids: CASSLDPGSSTDTQYF.

Comment on this clonotype: One junction end disagrees with the germline gene, perhaps due to a read error. The V gene is TRBV6-4, the J gene TRBJ2-6; possible D gene TRBD1, 5 bases. This CDR3 has 16 residues. Germline assignment: CDR1 MRHNA and CDR2 SNTAGT. The CDR3 loop reads CPSSGTGDSGANVLTF. Here the CDR3 DNA reads TGTCCCAGCAGTGGCACAGGAGACTCTGGGGCCAACGTCCTGACTTTC.

This clonotype was detected a few times. The CDR3 coding sequence is TGTGCCAGCAGCGCCGACCAGAGCTCCTACAATGAGCAGTTCTTC. This sequence encodes CASSADQSSYNEQFF. V usage is TRBV7-2 and J usage is TRBJ2-1; no firm D call. Germline V lookup: CDR1 SGHTA, CDR2 FQGNSA. CDR3 length equals 15 residues. The germline V and J ends were trimmed by 5 bases and 0 bases, with 11 bases remaining between them.

This clonotype occurred a few times. Here the CDR3 reads CASSLSSGADTQYF. The CDR3 DNA sequence: TGTGCCAGCAGCTTGAGTTCAGGGGCAGATACGCAGTATTTT. The chain carries TRBV5-4 and TRBJ2-3; D might be TRBD1 (6 bases). Germline loops: CDR1 SGHNT, CDR2 YYREEE (reference sequence). The CDR3 covers 14 residues. Trimming left V 1 base short and J 4 bases short, with 10 bases between.

The CDR3 sequence: CASSLQTSGNTDTQYF. The CDR3 DNA is TGTGCCAGCAGTTTGCAGACTAGCGGGAACACAGATACGCAGTATTTT. This chain links TRBV27 with TRBJ2-3, with TRBD2 matching 11 bases. J gave up 2 bases and V 3 bases, and 4 bases lay outside the gene matches. Germline V gives CDR1 MNHEY, CDR2 SMNVEV (reference sequence). This CDR3 is 16 amino acids long.

The V and J genes are TRBV4-1 and TRBJ1-1, with D perhaps TRBD1 (5 bases). Between the trimmed V and J ends, which lost 1 base and 2 bases, there was a span of 5 bases. CDR3 length: 13 residues. Germline V gives CDR1 MGHRA, CDR2 YSYEKL. This chain's CDR3 is CASSQGTNTEAFF. DNA of the CDR3: TGCGCCAGCAGCCAAGGGACAAACACTGAAGCTTTCTTT.

The sample holds a few counts of this clonotype. This CDR3 is CASSVTGGIYEQYF. CDR3 coding DNA: TGTGCCAGCAGTGTGACAGGGGGCATTTACGAGCAGTACTTC. The chain recombines TRBV6-2 or TRBV6-3 with TRBJ2-7, with 10 bases fitting TRBD1. V lost 5 bases and J lost 4; bases outside the gene matches: 5. Germline CDR1 reads MNHEY; CDR2 reads SVGEGT. The CDR3 loop spans 14 amino acids.

For this clonotype: This could be a read error, since a much larger clone is one nucleotide away. This rearrangement joins TRBV7-2 to TRBJ2-1; perhaps D is TRBD1 or TRBD2 (6 bases each). Germline assignment: CDR1 SGHTA and CDR2 FQGNSA. Trimming took off 0 bases at V and 4 bases at J, with 13 bases between the two ends. CDR3 length: 16 amino acids. In DNA, the CDR3 is TGTGCCAGCAGCTTAGCAGGCAGGGGAGGATACAATGAGCAGTTCTTC. This codes for CASSLAGRGGYNEQFF.

The gene calls are TRBV19 and TRBJ1-5, with unresolved D. The CDR3 is 15 residues long. V lost 5 bases and J lost 6, with 17 bases in between. Germline V gene data show CDR1 as LNHDA and CDR2 as SQIVND (reference sequence). The CDR3 sequence: CASSPRPAGGQPQHF. CDR3 nucleotide sequence: TGTGCCAGTAGTCCCAGGCCCGCGGGCGGTCAGCCCCAGCATTTT.

Here the CDR3 DNA reads TGCAGCGTTGAAGATCTTCGGAATCAAGAGACCCAGTACTTC. Its translation is CSVEDLRNQETQYF. This chain joins TRBV29-1 and TRBJ2-5; no definite D call. Trimming cost V 0 bases and J 2 bases, with 10 bases left between them. The CDR3 sequence is 14 residues long. Germline-derived CDR1 and CDR2 are SQVTM and ANQGSEA.

This chain uses TRBV2 with TRBJ1-2; D not resolved. V shed 1 base and J shed 8 bases, with 5 bases lying between them. Germline V gives CDR1 SNHLY, CDR2 FYNNEI. This CDR3 spans 11 amino acids. CDR3 residues: CASSEGVGYTF. In DNA form, the CDR3 reads TGTGCCAGCAGTGAAGGGGTCGGCTACACCTTC.

The chain uses TRBV12-3 or TRBV12-4 and TRBJ1-1, with 7 bases that match TRBD1. With 5 bases clipped from V and 4 bases from J, the junction kept 7 bases outside the gene matches. This CDR3 contains 14 residues. For the CDR3, the DNA is TGTGCCAGCAGTGCTCAGGGGGTGAGCACTGAAGCTTTCTTT. Translating gives CASSAQGVSTEAFF.

This clonotype came up a few times. The rearrangement joins TRBV12-3 or TRBV12-4 to TRBJ1-2; maybe TRBD1 (6 bases). This CDR3 comprises 12 residues. The ends were cut back, 4 bases at V and 5 bases at J, with 8 bases in the middle. The CDR3 protein is CASSYGQYGYTF. The CDR3 DNA reads as TGTGCCAGCAGTTATGGACAGTATGGCTACACCTTC.

In this sample, this clonotype turned up many times. The V gene is TRBV28, the J gene TRBJ2-1, with TRBD2 identical over 9 bases. CDR3 length equals 15 residues. V was pared by 10 bases and J by 4 bases, with 11 bases of the junction left unmatched. Per germline, CDR1 MDHEN and CDR2 SYDVKM. CDR3 residues: CATNLAGAPYNEQFF. For the CDR3, the DNA is TGTGCCACCAACTTAGCGGGAGCTCCTTACAATGAGCAGTTCTTC.

Only one count was recorded for this clonotype. The chain joins TRBV14 to TRBJ2-2, with a weak D call TRBD2 (6 bases). V was pared by 0 bases and J by 4 bases, with 9 bases between. CDR1 and CDR2 (germline): SGHDN, FVKESK. The CDR3 length is 15 residues. CDR3 loop: CASSQDRRGTGELFF. DNA of the CDR3: TGTGCCAGCAGCCAAGATCGGCGGGGCACCGGGGAGCTGTTTTTT.

This clonotype came up a few times. The genes are TRBV12-3 or TRBV12-4 and TRBJ1-1; the D is unclear. The CDR3 contains 13 residues. V was trimmed by 1 base and J by 11 bases, leaving 14 bases between them. The CDR3: CASSLVQVRMAFF. The CDR3 DNA reads as TGTGCCAGCAGTTTAGTGCAGGTCCGCATGGCTTTCTTT.

The chain recombines TRBV6-1 with TRBJ1-5; D not certain. The CDR3 contains 14 residues. Trimming removed 8 bases at V and 5 bases at J, with 16 bases between. CDR1 is MNHNS, CDR2 SASEGT, per germline. CDR3 in amino acids: CASADYTGYQPQHF. CDR3 nucleotides: TGTGCCAGCGCTGATTACACCGGCTATCAGCCCCAGCATTTT.

Ten or more counts support this clonotype. V gene TRBV19 combines with J gene TRBJ2-1; TRBD2 agrees at 9 bases. After removal of 10 bases from V and 4 bases from J, the junction contained 5 bases not matched to a gene. CDR1 LNHDA and CDR2 SQIVND come from the germline V gene (reference sequence). The CDR3 covers 13 residues. Written as DNA, the CDR3 is TGTGCCACAGAGCGGGAGGAGTACAATGAGCAGTTCTTC. Translated: CATEREEYNEQFF.

The chain recombines TRBV5-1 with TRBJ2-5; D unresolved. Germline assignment: CDR1 SGHRS and CDR2 YFSETQ. Trimming removed 0 bases at V and 2 bases at J, with 11 bases between. The CDR3 is 15 amino acids. The CDR3 sequence is CASSLGVLPQETQYF. For the CDR3, the DNA is TGCGCCAGCAGCTTGGGGGTCCTCCCTCAAGAGACCCAGTACTTC.

The genes are TRBV20-1 and TRBJ2-5; 8 positions match TRBD2. Germline CDR1 is DFQATT and CDR2 is SNEGSKA (reference sequence). This CDR3 comprises 11 residues. Losses at the gene ends were 7 bases for V and 7 bases for J; bases not matched to a gene: 5. The CDR3 DNA follows: TGCAGTGGTCGGGGGGGGGGGACCCAGTACTTC. Its translation: CSGRGGGTQYF.

The chain recombines TRBV9 with TRBJ2-5; D tentatively fits TRBD1 or TRBD2 (5 bases each). This CDR3 region has 14 residues. V was trimmed by 0 bases and J by 4 bases, leaving 10 bases between them. Germline-derived CDR1 and CDR2 are SGDLS and YYNGEE. The CDR3 sequence is CASSVASGTETQYF. The CDR3 bases are TGTGCCAGCAGCGTAGCATCAGGGACAGAGACCCAGTACTTC.

The chain carries TRBV7-9 and TRBJ2-1; TRBD2 matches at 11 bases. CDR3 size: 17 residues. V lost 9 bases and J lost 9; bases outside the gene matches: 19. CDR1 is SEHNR and CDR2 is FQNEAQ in the germline V gene (reference sequence). The CDR3 DNA sequence: TGTGCCAGAAGCCAAGAGACTAGCGGGGCCGGGGGCGGTGAGCAGTTCTTC. It translates to CARSQETSGAGGGEQFF.

This clonotype has just a few counts. The gene calls are TRBV6-5 and TRBJ1-6; 7 nucleotides line up with TRBD1. The CDR3 totals 15 residues. Germline V CDR1 and CDR2: MNHEY, SVGAGI. The V and J ends lost 7 bases and 0 bases, in that order; junction bases with no gene match: 3. The CDR3 here is CASTWDSSYNSPLHF. CDR3 in DNA: TGTGCCAGCACTTGGGACAGCTCCTATAATTCACCCCTCCACTTT.

The chain uses TRBV7-6 and TRBJ2-3; TRBD1 is a possible D gene (8 bases). The CDR3 has 16 amino acids. Trimming stripped 5 bases from V and 4 bases from J, with 19 bases between. CDR1 is SGHVS, CDR2 FNYEAQ, per germline. CDR3 sequence (DNA): TGTGCCAGCAGCCCACAGGGGGGGACAGTCCCAGATACGCAGTATTTT. Protein product: CASSPQGGTVPDTQYF.

The chain couples TRBV19 to TRBJ2-1, with D possibly matching TRBD2 (5 bases). Germline CDR1 LNHDA, CDR2 SQIVND (reference sequence). V shed 3 bases and J shed 4 bases, with 10 bases lying between them. This CDR3 has 14 residues. The CDR3 sequence is CASSMFAGYNEQFF. For the CDR3, the DNA is TGTGCCAGTAGTATGTTTGCGGGTTACAATGAGCAGTTCTTC. Full variable domain (outside the CDR3, taken from reference TRBV19 and TRBJ2-1): DGGITQSPKYLFRKEGQNVTLSCEQNLNHDAMYWYRQDPGQGLRLIYYSQIVNDFQKGDIAEGYSVSREKKESFPLTVTSAQKNPTAFYLCASSMFAGYNEQFFGPGTRLTVL.

This clonotype was seen only a few times. The chain has TRBV9 and TRBJ2-2; no definite D call. CDR1 is SGDLS, CDR2 YYNGEE, per germline. The V gene lost 3 bases and the J gene lost 4 bases, with 7 bases spanning the gap. This CDR3 spans 13 amino acids. The CDR3 nucleotides are TGTGCCAGCAGCGAGGGTCCCACCGGGGAGCTGTTTTTT. This encodes CASSEGPTGELFF.

This clonotype has just a few counts. The chain has TRBV20-1 and TRBJ1-6; the D is unclear. Germline values: CDR1 DFQATT, CDR2 SNEGSKA (reference sequence). CDR3 length: 13 amino acids. V was cut by 6 bases and J by 3 bases, with 9 bases left in between. The CDR3 nucleotides are TGCAGTGCAGTGGGGAGCTATAATTCACCCCTCCACTTT. Translating it yields CSAVGSYNSPLHF.

This clonotype was observed a handful of times. The genes are TRBV19 and TRBJ1-2; D is ambiguous. CDR3 length equals 15 residues. Germline V gene sequence: CDR1 LNHDA, CDR2 SQIVND (reference sequence). The ends were cut back, 0 bases at V and 0 bases at J, with 8 bases in the middle. The CDR3 spells CASSIDDKPNYGYTF. Here the CDR3 DNA reads TGTGCCAGTAGTATAGATGACAAACCTAACTATGGCTACACCTTC.

This clonotype was counted at least ten times. The chain recombines TRBV7-2 with TRBJ2-1; the D is unclear. Trimming pared 1 base from V and 9 bases from J, leaving 10 bases between. This CDR3 spans 13 amino acids. Germline CDR1 and CDR2: SGHTA and FQGNSA. This CDR3 is CASSLVLEGEQFF. CDR3 in DNA: TGTGCCAGCAGCTTAGTTCTAGAAGGTGAGCAGTTCTTC.

This clonotype showed up many times. The J gene is TRBJ1-1, the V gene TRBV7-9; D is unclear. The CDR3 is 12 residues long. Germline CDR1 SEHNR, CDR2 FQNEAQ (reference sequence). Trimming took 3 bases from V and 11 from J, leaving 13 bases between them. The CDR3 loop reads CASSFRKGDAFF. CDR3 in DNA: TGTGCCAGCAGCTTCAGAAAGGGTGACGCTTTCTTT.

The table lists this clonotype with many counts. The chain recombines TRBV7-6 with TRBJ1-1; possible D gene TRBD1, 5 bases. There are 14 residues in the CDR3. Trimming removed 1 base at V and 4 bases at J, with 10 bases between. Germline loops: CDR1 SGHVS, CDR2 FNYEAQ. Here the CDR3 DNA reads TGTGCCAGCAGCTTAGGAGCTGGGGGCACTGAAGCTTTCTTT. Translated, it gives CASSLGAGGTEAFF.

In this sample, this clonotype turned up many times. V is TRBV7-2 and J is TRBJ2-3; D remains unclear. The germline V and J ends were trimmed by 4 bases and 0 bases, with 17 bases remaining between them. The CDR3 is 17 residues long. Germline CDR1 is SGHTA and CDR2 is FQGNSA. This chain's CDR3 is CASSSRRTFSSTDTQYF. DNA of the CDR3: TGTGCCAGCAGCTCCCGTCGGACCTTCTCTAGCACAGATACGCAGTATTTT.